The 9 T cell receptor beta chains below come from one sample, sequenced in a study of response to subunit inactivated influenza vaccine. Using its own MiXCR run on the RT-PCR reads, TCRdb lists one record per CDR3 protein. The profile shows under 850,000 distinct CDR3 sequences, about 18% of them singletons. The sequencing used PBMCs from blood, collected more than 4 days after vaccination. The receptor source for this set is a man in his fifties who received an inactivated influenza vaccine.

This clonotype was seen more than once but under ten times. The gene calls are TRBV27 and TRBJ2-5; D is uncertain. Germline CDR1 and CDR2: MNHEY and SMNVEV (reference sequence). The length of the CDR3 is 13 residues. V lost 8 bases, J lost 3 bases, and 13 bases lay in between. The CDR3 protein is CASSPQIEETQYF. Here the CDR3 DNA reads TGTGCCAGCTCCCCTCAGATTGAAGAGACCCAGTACTTC.

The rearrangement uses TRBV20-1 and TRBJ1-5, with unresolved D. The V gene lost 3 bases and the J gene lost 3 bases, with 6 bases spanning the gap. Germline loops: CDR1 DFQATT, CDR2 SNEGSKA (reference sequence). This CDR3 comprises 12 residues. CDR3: CSARNLNQPQHF. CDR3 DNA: TGCAGTGCTAGGAATCTCAATCAGCCCCAGCATTTT.

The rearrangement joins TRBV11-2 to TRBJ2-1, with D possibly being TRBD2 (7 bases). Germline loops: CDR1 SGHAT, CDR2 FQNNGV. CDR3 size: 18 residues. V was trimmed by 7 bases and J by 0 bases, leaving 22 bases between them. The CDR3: CASTLGGGGASSYNEQFF. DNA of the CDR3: TGTGCCAGCACTCTCGGGGGCGGGGGAGCCAGCTCCTACAATGAGCAGTTCTTC.

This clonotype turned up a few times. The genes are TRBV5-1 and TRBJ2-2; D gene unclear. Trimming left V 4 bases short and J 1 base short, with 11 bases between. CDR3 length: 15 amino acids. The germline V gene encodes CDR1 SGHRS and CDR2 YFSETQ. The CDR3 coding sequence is TGCGCCAGCAGCCCGGCATGGGGGAACACCGGGGAGCTGTTTTTT. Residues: CASSPAWGNTGELFF.

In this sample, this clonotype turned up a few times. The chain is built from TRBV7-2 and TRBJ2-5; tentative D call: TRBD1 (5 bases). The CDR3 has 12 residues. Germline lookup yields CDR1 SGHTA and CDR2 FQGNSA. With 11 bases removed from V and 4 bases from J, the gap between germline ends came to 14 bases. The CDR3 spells CAGGGQGETQYF. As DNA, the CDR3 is TGTGCCGGTGGCGGACAAGGAGAGACCCAGTACTTC. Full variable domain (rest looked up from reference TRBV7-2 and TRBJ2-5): GAGVSQSPSNKVTEKGKDVELRCDPISGHTALYWYRQSLGQGLEFLIYFQGNSAPDKSGLPSDRFSAERTGGSVSTLTIQRTQQEDSAVYLCAGGGQGETQYFGPGTRLLVL.

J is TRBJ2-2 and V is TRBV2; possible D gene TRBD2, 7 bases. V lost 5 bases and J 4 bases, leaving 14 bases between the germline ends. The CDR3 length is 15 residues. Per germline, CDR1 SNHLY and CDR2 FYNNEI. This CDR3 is CASSTGGASTGELFF. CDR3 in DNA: TGTGCCAGCAGTACGGGGGGCGCGAGCACCGGGGAGCTGTTTTTT. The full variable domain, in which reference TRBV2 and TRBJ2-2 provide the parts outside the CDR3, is EPEVTQTPSHQVTQMGQEVILRCVPISNHLYFYWYRQILGQKVEFLVSFYNNEISEKSEIFDDQFSVERPDGSNFTLKIRSTKLEDSAMYFCASSTGGASTGELFFGEGSRLTVL.

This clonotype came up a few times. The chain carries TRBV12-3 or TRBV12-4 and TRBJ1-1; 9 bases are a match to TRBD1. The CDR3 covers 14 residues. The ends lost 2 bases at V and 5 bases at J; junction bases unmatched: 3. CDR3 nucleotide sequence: TGTGCCAGCAGTTTATGGACAGGGGAAACTGAAGCTTTCTTT. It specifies CASSLWTGETEAFF.

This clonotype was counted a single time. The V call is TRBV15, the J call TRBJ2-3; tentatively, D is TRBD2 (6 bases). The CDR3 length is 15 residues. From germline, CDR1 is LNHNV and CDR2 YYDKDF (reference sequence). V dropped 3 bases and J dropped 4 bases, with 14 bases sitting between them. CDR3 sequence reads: CATSSRGSLADTQYF. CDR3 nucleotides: TGTGCCACCAGCAGCCGGGGGTCGTTGGCAGATACGCAGTATTTT.

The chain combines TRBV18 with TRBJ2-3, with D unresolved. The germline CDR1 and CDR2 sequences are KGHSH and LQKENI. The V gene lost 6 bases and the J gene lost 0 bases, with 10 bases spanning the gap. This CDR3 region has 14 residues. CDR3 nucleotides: TGTGCCAGCTCCTTCAGGCAGAGCACAGATACGCAGTATTTT. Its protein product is CASSFRQSTDTQYF.